What follows is one TCR beta chain and its context. Mismatch repair deficiency was confirmed in all patients, by PCR or immunohistochemistry. TCR sequencing covered a few patients who responded to pembrolizumab. The sample originates from a study of PD-1 blockade in mismatch repair-deficient tumors. For the study at large: Patients had roughly twelve mismatch repair-deficient cancer types, all previously treated and progressing.

Generated by immunoSEQ multiplex PCR, the TCRdb table keeps only in-frame clones and is missing some. The profile shows under 40,000 clones, approximately 80% of them singletons. The CDR3 covers 13 residues. V was pared by 5 bases and J by 1 base, with 6 bases between. Per the germline V gene, CDR1 is SGHTA and CDR2 is FQGNSA. Source: PBMCs, taken roughly nine months after starting pembrolizumab. The chain employs TRBV7-2 and TRBJ1-5; D call uncertain. The receptor's source is an adult with mismatch repair-deficient cancer. The CDR3 sequence is CASSPYSNQPQHF. The CDR3 nucleotides are TGTGCCAGCAGCCCCTACAGCAATCAGCCCCAGCATTTT.